Shown below are 11 T cell receptor beta chains from a single sample sequenced in a study of T cell responses to AZD1222 COVID-19 vaccine (dated by TCRdb to the early 2020s). Receptor amplification or capture employed the immunoSEQ multiplex PCR assay. What TCRdb holds here is the immuneACCESS table cut down to in-frame rearrangements. Part of the clones is not present; checked against another copy, under half of the missing clones reflect an unresolved V gene, and the others are unexplained. Across this sample there are 54,000 or so clones, with approximately 88% seen only once. Roughly 14% of the sample rests with the top ten. Per the publication, the time point label means: baseline before first vaccination. This material consisted of peripheral blood, taken on day 0 of AZD1222 vaccination. The receptors shown here come from an adult in good health.

The rearrangement joins TRBV3-1 (or the pseudogene TRBV3-2) to TRBJ2-4; 10 bases align to TRBD2. The junction had 5 bases not matched to a gene; V was cut back by 6 bases and J by 6 bases. The CDR3 is made up of 14 amino acids. Germline loops: CDR1 LGHDT, CDR2 YNNKEL (reference sequence). The CDR3 sequence is CASSPGLASNIQYF. In DNA, the CDR3 is TGTGCCAGCAGTCCGGGACTAGCGTCAAACATTCAGTACTTC.

The J gene is TRBJ2-6, the V gene TRBV12-5; D not resolved. Looked up from germline, CDR1 is LGHNT and CDR2 is FRNRAP. Trimming left V 1 base short and J 4 bases short, with 8 bases between. This CDR3 spans 15 amino acids. The CDR3, as DNA: TGTGCTAGTGGTTTGGAGGAATCCGGGGCCAACGTCCTGACTTTC. Encoded protein: CASGLEESGANVLTF.

The CDR3 bases are TGTGCCAGCAGCCAAGACACTCAGGGCGGCCAGCCCCAGCATTTT. Its protein is CASSQDTQGGQPQHF. The V gene is TRBV3-1 (or the pseudogene TRBV3-2), the J gene TRBJ1-5; possibly TRBD1 for D (5 bases). This CDR3 comprises 15 residues. The V and J ends lost 0 bases and 7 bases respectively, with 13 bases between them. CDR1 is LGHDT, CDR2 YNNKEL, per germline (reference sequence).

The rearrangement uses TRBV6-5 and TRBJ1-2; 10 bases are a match to TRBD1. The CDR3 runs 14 residues. CDR1 and CDR2 (germline): MNHEY, SVGAGI. Germline trimming cut 6 bases from V and 8 bases from J; bases unmatched to any gene: 9. Here the CDR3 reads CASSPDRGPEGYTF. DNA for the CDR3: TGTGCCAGCAGCCCCGACAGGGGGCCGGAAGGCTACACCTTC.

The rearrangement joins TRBV24-1 to TRBJ1-5, with 7 bases fitting TRBD1. The CDR3 extends over 16 amino acids. Unmatched junction bases numbered 5, after V lost 2 bases and J lost 2 bases. CDR1 and CDR2 from the germline V gene are KGHDR and SFDVKD. CDR3 loop: CATSDSRQGGNQPQHF. The CDR3, as DNA: TGTGCCACCAGTGATTCGCGACAGGGCGGCAATCAGCCCCAGCATTTT.

This clone was detected once. The CDR3 sequence is CASSHGAGQGANEKLFF. CDR3 in DNA: TGTGCCAGCAGCCATGGGGCTGGACAGGGTGCTAATGAAAAACTGTTTTTT. The gene calls are TRBV4-2 and TRBJ1-4; 8 nucleotides agree with TRBD1. The germline V gene encodes CDR1 LGHNA and CDR2 YNFKEQ. After removal of 3 bases from V and 3 bases from J, the junction contained 9 bases not matched to a gene. This CDR3 is 17 amino acids long.

This rearrangement joins TRBV5-6 to TRBJ1-2, with a weak D call TRBD1 (6 bases). Trimming cost V 3 bases and J 3 bases, with 9 bases left between them. The CDR3 contains 13 residues. The germline V gene encodes CDR1 SGHDT and CDR2 YYEEEE. CDR3 in DNA: TGTGCCAGCAGCTCGGGACACCACTATGGCTACACCTTC. This codes for CASSSGHHYGYTF.

The chain combines TRBV7-6 with TRBJ1-3, with 7 positions matching TRBD1. The length of the CDR3 is 14 residues. V shed 8 bases and J 1 base; nucleotides not matched to a gene: 5. In germline, CDR1 is SGHVS, CDR2 FNYEAQ. CDR3 coding DNA: TGTGCCAGCGGAAAGACAGGGTCTGGAAACACCATATATTTT. This gives the protein CASGKTGSGNTIYF.

The V call is TRBV6-5, the J call TRBJ2-7; D gene unclear. Trimming pared 7 bases from V and 7 bases from J, leaving 14 bases between. Germline V gene lookup returns CDR1 MNHEY and CDR2 SVGAGI. The CDR3 covers 12 residues. This chain's CDR3 is CASTSRVGEQYF. The CDR3, as DNA: TGTGCCAGCACCTCCCGGGTAGGGGAGCAGTACTTC.

This chain uses TRBV5-6 with TRBJ1-2; TRBD1 agrees at 7 bases. The ends lost 4 bases at V and 13 bases at J; junction bases unmatched: 10. Per germline, CDR1 SGHDT and CDR2 YYEEEE. The length of the CDR3 is 12 residues. The CDR3 sequence is CASSDGQAPFTF. The CDR3, as DNA: TGTGCCAGCAGCGACGGACAGGCCCCATTCACCTTC.

This sequence joins TRBV5-1 and TRBJ2-1, with 7 bases lining up with TRBD2. Losses at the gene ends were 1 base for V and 8 bases for J; bases not matched to a gene: 6. This CDR3 is 14 amino acids long. CDR1 and CDR2 from the germline V gene are SGHRS and YFSETQ. Here the CDR3 reads CASSLQAGVDEQFF. In DNA form, the CDR3 reads TGCGCCAGCAGCTTGCAGGCGGGAGTGGATGAGCAGTTCTTC.